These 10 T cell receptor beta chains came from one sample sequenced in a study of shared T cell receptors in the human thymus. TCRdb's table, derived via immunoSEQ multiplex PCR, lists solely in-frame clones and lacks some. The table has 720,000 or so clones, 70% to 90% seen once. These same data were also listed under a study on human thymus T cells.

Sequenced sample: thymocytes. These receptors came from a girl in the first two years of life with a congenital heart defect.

The CDR3 nucleotides are TGTGCCAGCAGCTGCCCGGGGGGCCGGTGCGATACGCAGTATTTT. Translation gives CASSCPGGRCDTQYF. The chain uses TRBV7-9 and TRBJ2-3; D is possibly TRBD2 (7 bases). The germline gives CDR1 SEHNR, CDR2 FQNEAQ (reference sequence). The CDR3 runs to 15 residues. The V end lost 4 bases, the J end lost 6 bases, and 17 bases lay between the germline ends.

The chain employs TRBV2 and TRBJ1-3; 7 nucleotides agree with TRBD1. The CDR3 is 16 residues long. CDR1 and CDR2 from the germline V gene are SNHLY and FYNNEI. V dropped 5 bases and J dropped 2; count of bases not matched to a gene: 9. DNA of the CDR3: TGTGCCAGCAGTAACAGGGGCCCAGCACCTGGAAACACCATATATTTT. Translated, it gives CASSNRGPAPGNTIYF.

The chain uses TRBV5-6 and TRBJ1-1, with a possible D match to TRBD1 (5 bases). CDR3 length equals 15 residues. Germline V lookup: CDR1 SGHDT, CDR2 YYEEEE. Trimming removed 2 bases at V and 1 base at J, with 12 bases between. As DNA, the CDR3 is TGTGCCAGCAGCTTAGCCGGACACTCGAACACTGAAGCTTTCTTT. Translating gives CASSLAGHSNTEAFF.

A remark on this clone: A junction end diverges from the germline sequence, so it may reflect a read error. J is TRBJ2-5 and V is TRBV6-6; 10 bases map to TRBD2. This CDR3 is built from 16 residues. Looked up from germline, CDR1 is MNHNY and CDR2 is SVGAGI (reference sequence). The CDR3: CASSYSERGGQEAQYF. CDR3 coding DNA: TGTGCCAGCAGTTACTCCGAGCGGGGGGGGCAAGAGGCCCAGTACTTC.

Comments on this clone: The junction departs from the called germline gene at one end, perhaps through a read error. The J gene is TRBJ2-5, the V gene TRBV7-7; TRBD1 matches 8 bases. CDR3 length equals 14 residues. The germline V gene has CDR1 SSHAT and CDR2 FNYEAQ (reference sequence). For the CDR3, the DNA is TGTGCTAGCAGCGGACAGGGTATGGAAGAGACCCAGTACTTC. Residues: CASSGQGMEETQYF.

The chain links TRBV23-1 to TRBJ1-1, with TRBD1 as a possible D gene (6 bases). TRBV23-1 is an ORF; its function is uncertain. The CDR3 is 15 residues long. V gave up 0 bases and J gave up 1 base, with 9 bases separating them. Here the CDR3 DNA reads TGCGCCAGCAGTCAATCGGGACAAACGAACACTGAAGCTTTCTTT. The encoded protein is CASSQSGQTNTEAFF.

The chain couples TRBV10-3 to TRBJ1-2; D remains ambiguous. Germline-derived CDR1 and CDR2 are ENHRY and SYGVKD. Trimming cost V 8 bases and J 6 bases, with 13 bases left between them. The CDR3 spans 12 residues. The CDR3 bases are TGTGCCATCGCCGGGGAAATTGATGGCTACACCTTC. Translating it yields CAIAGEIDGYTF.

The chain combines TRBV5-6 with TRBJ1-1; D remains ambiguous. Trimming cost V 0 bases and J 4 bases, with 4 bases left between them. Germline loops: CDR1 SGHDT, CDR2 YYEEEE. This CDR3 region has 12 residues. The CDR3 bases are TGTGCCAGCAGCTTGGACGGCACTGAAGCTTTCTTT. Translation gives CASSLDGTEAFF.

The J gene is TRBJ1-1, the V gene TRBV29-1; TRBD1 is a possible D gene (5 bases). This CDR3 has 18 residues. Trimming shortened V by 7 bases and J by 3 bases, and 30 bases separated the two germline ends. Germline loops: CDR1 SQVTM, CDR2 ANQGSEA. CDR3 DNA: TGCAGCGCCCGACGGGCAGGGAAGAAGGGTCAGTTGGACACTGAAGCTTTCTTT. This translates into CSARRAGKKGQLDTEAFF.

The CDR3 sequence is CASFIAWQAGFTF. The CDR3 DNA reads TGTGCCAGCTTCATTGCTTGGCAGGCGGGGTTTACCTTC. V usage is TRBV21-1 and J usage is TRBJ1-2. TRBV21-1 is a recognized pseudogene. The CDR3 loop spans 13 amino acids.